The 8 T cell receptor beta chains presented below share a single source sample, sequenced in a study of technical replicates of blood from a handful of donors. The method was immunoSEQ multiplex PCR; TCRdb's version includes in-frame clones alone and lacks a portion of them. The sample includes 55,000 to 75,000 clones, about 95% of them seen just once. The sequenced sample consisted of PBMCs. All receptors derive from a human donor in good health. Some clones in this sample may be carry-over from other donors' samples.

The chain is built from TRBV7-2 and TRBJ2-3; D gene unclear. Trimming pared 4 bases from V and 5 bases from J, leaving 4 bases between. The CDR3 covers 11 residues. CDR1 and CDR2 from the germline V gene are SGHTA and FQGNSA. The DNA for the CDR3 is TGTGCCAGCAGCTACAGAGATACGCAGTATTTT. Amino acid sequence: CASSYRDTQYF.

The genes are TRBV10-2 and TRBJ1-4, with D maybe TRBD1 (5 bases). The CDR3 has 14 residues. The germline CDR1 and CDR2 sequences are WSHSY and SAAADI. The germline V and J ends were trimmed by 4 bases and 4 bases, with 10 bases remaining between them. The CDR3 sequence is CASSVGRDNEKLFF. The CDR3 nucleotides are TGCGCCAGCAGTGTGGGCAGGGATAATGAAAAACTGTTTTTT.

The chain links TRBV5-1 to TRBJ2-2; 12 nucleotides line up with TRBD1. V shed 4 bases, J shed 6 bases, and the junction held 7 bases outside the gene matches. This CDR3 region has 16 residues. The V gene's germline CDR1 is SGHRS and CDR2 YFSETQ. CDR3 protein: CASSQGQGAVAGELFF. CDR3 bases: TGCGCCAGCAGCCAGGGACAGGGGGCGGTCGCCGGGGAGCTGTTTTTT.

The CDR3 protein is CASSLPSGRATDTQYF. CDR3 DNA sequence: TGTGCCAGCAGCTTGCCTAGCGGGAGGGCTACAGATACGCAGTATTTT. V and J are TRBV7-8 and TRBJ2-3, with TRBD2 matching 12 bases. The CDR3 is 16 residues long. CDR1 is SGHVS and CDR2 is FQNEAQ in the germline V gene. The ends lost 3 bases at V and 3 bases at J; junction bases unmatched: 4.

This CDR3 reads CASSQDPPAGKSDTQYF. In nucleotides, the CDR3 is TGCGCCAGCAGCCAAGATCCCCCAGCGGGAAAATCAGATACGCAGTATTTT. The chain links TRBV4-1 to TRBJ2-3, with 7 bases lining up with TRBD2. The length of the CDR3 is 17 residues. J was trimmed by 4 bases and V by 0 bases; bases with no gene match: 10. CDR1 is MGHRA, CDR2 YSYEKL, per germline.

This rearrangement joins TRBV20-1 to TRBJ1-5; D call uncertain. Germline V lookup: CDR1 DFQATT, CDR2 SNEGSKA (reference sequence). The CDR3 runs 11 residues. The germline V and J ends were trimmed by 5 bases and 3 bases, with 5 bases remaining between them. CDR3 sequence reads: CSAGSNQPQHF. For the CDR3, the DNA is TGCAGTGCTGGCTCCAATCAGCCCCAGCATTTT.

The rearrangement joins TRBV5-1 to TRBJ2-7; D possibly corresponds to TRBD2 (5 bases). V lost 2 bases to trimming and J lost 2 bases, with 14 bases between them. The CDR3 has 15 amino acids. The germline gives CDR1 SGHRS, CDR2 YFSETQ. This CDR3 reads CASSFGMGLTYEQYF. CDR3 in DNA: TGCGCCAGCAGCTTCGGGATGGGTTTGACCTACGAGCAGTACTTC.

This chain joins TRBV7-2 and TRBJ2-7, with 9 bases identical to TRBD2. The junction had 8 bases not matched to a gene; V was cut back by 1 base and J by 10 bases. Germline V gives CDR1 SGHTA, CDR2 FQGNSA. CDR3 length: 14 residues. The CDR3, as DNA: TGTGCCAGCAGCTTAGGCGGCGGGGGGGCAGAACAGTACTTC. This codes for CASSLGGGGAEQYF.